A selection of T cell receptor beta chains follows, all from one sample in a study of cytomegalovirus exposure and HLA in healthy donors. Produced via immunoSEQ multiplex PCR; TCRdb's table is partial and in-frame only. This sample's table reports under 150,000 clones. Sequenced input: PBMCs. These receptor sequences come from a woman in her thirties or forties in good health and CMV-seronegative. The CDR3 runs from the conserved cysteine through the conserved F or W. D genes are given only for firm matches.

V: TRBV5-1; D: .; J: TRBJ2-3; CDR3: CASSARGGLGSNTQYF; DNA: TGCGCCAGCAGCGCCCGGGGAGGACTTGGGTCGAATACGCAGTATTTT
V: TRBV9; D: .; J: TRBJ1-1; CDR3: CASSPSLNPSDRSNTEAFF; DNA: TGTGCCAGCAGCCCATCCCTGAACCCTTCCGACAGGTCTAACACTGAAGCTTTCTTT
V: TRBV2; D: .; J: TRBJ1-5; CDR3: CASRRESVNQPQHF; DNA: TGTGCCAGCAGACGAGAGTCGGTCAATCAGCCCCAGCATTTT
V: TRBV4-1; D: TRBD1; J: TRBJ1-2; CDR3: CASSQRNQGDYGYTF; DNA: TGCGCCAGCAGCCAACGGAATCAGGGGGACTATGGCTACACCTTC
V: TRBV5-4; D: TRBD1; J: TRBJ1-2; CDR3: CASSGGDRADYGYTF; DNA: TGTGCCAGCAGCGGAGGGGACAGGGCCGACTATGGCTACACCTTC
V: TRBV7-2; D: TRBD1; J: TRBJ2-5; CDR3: CASSRPTGGSKGDQYF; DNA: TGTGCCAGCAGCCGACCGACAGGGGGCTCGAAGGGGGACCAGTACTTC
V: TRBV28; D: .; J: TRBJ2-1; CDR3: CATSRGEHNEQFF; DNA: TGTGCCACTAGCAGGGGGGAACACAATGAGCAGTTCTTC
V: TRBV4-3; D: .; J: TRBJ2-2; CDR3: CASSQDRRQGGTGELFF; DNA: TGCGCCAGCAGCCAAGATCGTCGGCAGGGTGGGACCGGGGAGCTGTTTTTT
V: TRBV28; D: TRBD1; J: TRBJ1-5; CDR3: CASSLPTGGNQPQHF; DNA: TGTGCCAGCAGTTTACCGACAGGGGGGAATCAGCCCCAGCATTTT
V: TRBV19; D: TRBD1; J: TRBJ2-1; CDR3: CASSTGQGFNYEQFF; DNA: TGTGCCAGTAGCACCGGACAGGGGTTTAACTATGAGCAGTTCTTC
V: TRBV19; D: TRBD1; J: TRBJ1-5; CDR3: CASSFKPGQGRYQPQHF; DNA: TGTGCCAGTAGTTTCAAGCCGGGACAGGGAAGGTATCAGCCCCAGCATTTT
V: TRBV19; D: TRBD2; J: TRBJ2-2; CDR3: CASRAVAGGVGGELFF; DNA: TGTGCCAGCCGCGCGGTGGCGGGGGGCGTTGGCGGGGAGCTGTTTTTT
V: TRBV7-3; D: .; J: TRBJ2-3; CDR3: CASKSYPGTDTQYF; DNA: TGTGCCAGCAAGTCCTACCCGGGGACAGATACGCAGTATTTT
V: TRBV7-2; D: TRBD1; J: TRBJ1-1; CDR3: CASSRQGLGTTEAFF; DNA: TGTGCCAGCAGCCGACAGGGTCTGGGGACAACTGAAGCTTTCTTT
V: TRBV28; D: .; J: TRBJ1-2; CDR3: CATTGFNYGYTF; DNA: TGTGCCACAACAGGTTTTAACTATGGCTACACCTTC
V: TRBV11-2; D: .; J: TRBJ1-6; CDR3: CASGPAGASNSPLHF; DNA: TGTGCCAGCGGACCGGCAGGGGCAAGTAATTCACCCCTCCACTTT
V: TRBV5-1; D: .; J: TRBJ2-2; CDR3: CASSPERVGELFF; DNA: TGCGCCAGCAGCCCCGAGCGGGTCGGGGAGCTGTTTTTT
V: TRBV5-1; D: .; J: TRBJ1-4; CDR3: CASSPEVRRGEKLFF; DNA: TGCGCCAGCAGCCCCGAGGTGAGAAGAGGTGAAAAACTGTTTTTT
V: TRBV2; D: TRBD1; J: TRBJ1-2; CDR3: CAIPSSGTAVYGYTF; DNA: TGTGCCATCCCAAGTTCAGGGACAGCAGTCTATGGCTACACCTTC
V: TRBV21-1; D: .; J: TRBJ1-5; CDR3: CASSTTGKPQHF; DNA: TGTGCCAGCAGCACGACAGGCAAGCCCCAGCATTTT
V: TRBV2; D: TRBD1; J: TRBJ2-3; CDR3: CASERQGTADTQYF; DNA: TGTGCCAGCGAGAGACAGGGGACGGCAGATACGCAGTATTTT
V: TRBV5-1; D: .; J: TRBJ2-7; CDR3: CASSLIAGSYEQYF; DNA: TGCGCCAGCAGTTTGATCGCAGGGTCCTACGAGCAGTACTTC
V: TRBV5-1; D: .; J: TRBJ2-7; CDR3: CASSLDQGPYEQYF; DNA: TGCGCCAGCAGCTTGGACCAGGGTCCCTACGAGCAGTACTTC
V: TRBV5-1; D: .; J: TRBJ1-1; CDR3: CASSTRTQSEAFF; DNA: TGCGCCAGCAGCACCAGGACACAGAGTGAAGCTTTCTTT
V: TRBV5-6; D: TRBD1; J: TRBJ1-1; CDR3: CASSQTGTENTEAFF; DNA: TGTGCCAGCAGCCAAACCGGGACAGAGAACACTGAAGCTTTCTTT
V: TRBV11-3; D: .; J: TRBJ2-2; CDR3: CASSSPSTGELFF; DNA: TGTGCCAGCAGCTCCCCTAGCACCGGGGAGCTGTTTTTT
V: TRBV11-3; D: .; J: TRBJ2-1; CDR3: CASSLGVGSRHEQFF; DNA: TGTGCCAGCAGCTTAGGTGTAGGTAGCCGACATGAGCAGTTCTTC
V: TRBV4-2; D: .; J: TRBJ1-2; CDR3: CASSQESGQNYGYTF; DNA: TGTGCCAGCAGCCAAGAATCAGGACAGAACTATGGCTACACCTTC
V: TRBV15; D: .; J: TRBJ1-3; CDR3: CATSDSRGIGNTIYF; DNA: TGTGCCACCAGCGATTCCAGGGGAATTGGAAACACCATATATTTT
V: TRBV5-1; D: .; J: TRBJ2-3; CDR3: CASSLPGGDTQYF; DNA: TGCGCCAGCAGCTTGCCCGGGGGAGATACGCAGTATTTT
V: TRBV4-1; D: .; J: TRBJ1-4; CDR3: CASSQETALVKLFF; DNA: TGCGCCAGCAGCCAAGAGACAGCGCTGGTAAAACTGTTTTTT
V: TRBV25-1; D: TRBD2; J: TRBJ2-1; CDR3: CARLVAGGPNEQFF; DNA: TGTGCCAGACTCGTAGCGGGGGGGCCCAATGAGCAGTTCTTC
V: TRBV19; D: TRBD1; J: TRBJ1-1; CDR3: CASSTTLHRDRDGRTEAFF; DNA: TGTGCCAGTAGTACCACCCTCCACCGGGACAGGGATGGGAGGACTGAAGCTTTCTTT
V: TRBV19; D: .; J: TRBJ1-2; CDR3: CASSIAGANYGYTF; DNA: TGTGCCAGTAGTATAGCGGGAGCTAACTATGGCTACACCTTC
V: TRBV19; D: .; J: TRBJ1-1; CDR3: CASRQGGGTEAFF; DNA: TGTGCCAGTAGACAGGGCGGCGGCACTGAAGCTTTCTTT
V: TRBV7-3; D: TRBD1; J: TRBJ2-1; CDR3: CASSITGGINNEQFF; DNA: TGTGCCAGCAGTATTACAGGGGGTATCAACAATGAGCAGTTCTTC
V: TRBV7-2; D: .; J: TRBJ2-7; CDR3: CASSLLGYEQYF; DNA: TGTGCCAGCAGCTTACTGGGCTACGAGCAGTACTTC
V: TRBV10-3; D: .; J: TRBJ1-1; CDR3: CAISEVRGEEAFF; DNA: TGTGCCATCAGTGAGGTAAGGGGCGAAGAAGCTTTCTTT
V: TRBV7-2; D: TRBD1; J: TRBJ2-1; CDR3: CASSRTGRIDEQFF; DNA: TGTGCCAGCAGCAGGACAGGGAGAATTGATGAGCAGTTCTTC
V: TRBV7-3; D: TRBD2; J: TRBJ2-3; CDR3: CASSPRLAGDTDTQYF; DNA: TGTGCCAGCAGCCCTCGACTAGCGGGGGATACAGATACGCAGTATTTT
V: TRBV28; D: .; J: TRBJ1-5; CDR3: CASRGGGAQHF; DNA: TGTGCCAGCAGGGGGGGTGGGGCCCAGCATTTT
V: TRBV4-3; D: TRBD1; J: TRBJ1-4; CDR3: CASSQFGTGYEKLFF; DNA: TGCGCCAGCAGCCAATTTGGGACAGGGTATGAAAAACTGTTTTTT
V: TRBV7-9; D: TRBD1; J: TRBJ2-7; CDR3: CASSSPGQAYEQYF; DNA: TGTGCCAGCAGCTCACCGGGACAGGCCTACGAGCAGTACTTC
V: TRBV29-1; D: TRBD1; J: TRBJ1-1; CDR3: CSSRQGAEAFF; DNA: TGCAGCTCACGACAGGGCGCTGAAGCTTTCTTT
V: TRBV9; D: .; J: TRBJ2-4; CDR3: CASSAASSGKNIQYF; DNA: TGTGCCAGCAGCGCGGCGTCTTCAGGCAAAAACATTCAGTACTTC
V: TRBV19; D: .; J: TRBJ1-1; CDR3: CASIRTNRTEAFF; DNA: TGTGCCAGTATCCGTACGAACAGGACTGAAGCTTTCTTT
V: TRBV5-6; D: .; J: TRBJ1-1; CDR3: CASGFGQTLEAFF; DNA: TGTGCCAGCGGTTTTGGACAGACCCTTGAAGCTTTCTTT
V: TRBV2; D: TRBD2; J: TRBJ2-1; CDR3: CASKRLAGGRSSYNEQFF; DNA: TGTGCCAGCAAGAGACTAGCGGGGGGCCGCAGCTCCTACAATGAGCAGTTCTTC
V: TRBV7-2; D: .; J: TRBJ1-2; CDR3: CASSLRQAGWYTF; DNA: TGTGCCAGCAGCTTAAGGCAGGCGGGGTGGTACACCTTC
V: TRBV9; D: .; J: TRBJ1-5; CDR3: CASSVAPGGGQPQHF; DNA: TGTGCCAGCAGCGTAGCTCCGGGGGGAGGGCAGCCCCAGCATTTT